Sequencing of this TCR beta chain was carried out in a study of OX40 agonist ivuxolimab in advanced cancers. Whole-study context: Each patient was given ivuxolimab into a vein every 2 weeks, at 0.01 to 10 mg/kg. Patients assigned to dose escalation were diagnosed with hepatocellular carcinoma, melanoma, renal cell or head and neck cancer.

Details on this clone: Its antigen is unidentified.

This table comes from immunoSEQ multiplex PCR, and its TCRdb copy is limited to in-frame clones, with some not included. Counted here are roughly 41,000 clones, roughly 90% occurring once; the ten biggest clones make up roughly 5.2%. V lost 6 bases and J lost 7; bases outside the gene matches: 17. CDR1 LNHDA and CDR2 SQIVND come from the germline V gene (reference sequence). CDR3 size: 18 residues. The study, taken as a whole, reports: Antigen specificity remained undetermined for the expanded peripheral T cells. Within 6 weeks, CD4+ and CD8+ blood T cells expanded clonally at 0.1 to 3.0 mg/kg.

The specimen comprised CD4+ or CD8+ T cells sorted from blood, sampled in a trial of the OX40 agonist ivuxolimab. The rearrangement links TRBV19 to TRBJ1-6; 8 nucleotides agree with TRBD1. This TCR derives from an adult with an advanced solid tumor such as melanoma, head and neck, liver or kidney cancer. CDR3 in DNA: TGTGCCAGTAGCACTTTCTACGCACAGGGGGACTTCAATTCACCCCTCCACTTT. It is translated as CASSTFYAQGDFNSPLHF. The full variable domain, completed using reference TRBV19 and TRBJ1-6, is DGGITQSPKYLFRKEGQNVTLSCEQNLNHDAMYWYRQDPGQGLRLIYYSQIVNDFQKGDIAEGYSVSREKKESFPLTVTSAQKNPTAFYLCASSTFYAQGDFNSPLHFGNGTRLTVT.